Below, one T cell receptor beta chain is given with its context. The data belong to a study of blood T cell repertoires in COVID-19. Libraries were prepared by immunoSEQ multiplex PCR; TCRdb keeps only in-frame clonotypes and omits some of them. The table shows 300,000 to 350,000 clones, with 65% to 90% occurring only once. The material sequenced was PBMCs or T cells enriched from blood (not recorded which). The TCR was taken from a woman aged 40 to 49 with acute COVID-19.

This chain's CDR3 is CASSFYRAKGDSGNTIYF. CDR3 coding DNA: TGTGCCAGCAGTTTCTATCGCGCGAAGGGGGACTCTGGAAACACCATATATTTT. The chain is built from TRBV28 and TRBJ1-3; D may be TRBD1 (6 bases). Germline V lookup: CDR1 MDHEN, CDR2 SYDVKM. The CDR3 has 18 residues. Trimming cost V 3 bases and J 0 bases, with 18 bases left between them.